The 32 T cell receptor beta chains below were found in one sample sequenced in a study of Graves' ophthalmopathy and Graves' hyperthyroidism. As the template, RNA transcripts were used to amplify TCR beta CDR3 regions. RT-PCR in the first round used HTBI primers; a second-round multiplex PCR followed. From the multiplex PCR reads, TCRdb called clonotypes with MiXCR, one entry per CDR3 protein. In the table there are hundreds of thousands of distinct CDR3 sequences, about 15% of which are singletons. The material sequenced was blood. Source of these receptors: a woman aged 25 to 39 with Graves' ophthalmopathy.

This clonotype was picked up a small number of times. V is TRBV6-2 or TRBV6-3 and J is TRBJ2-5; D may be TRBD2 (6 bases). Trimming pared 6 bases from V and 7 bases from J, leaving 18 bases between. Germline lookup yields CDR1 MNHEY and CDR2 SVGEGT. CDR3 length: 14 residues. The CDR3: CASRGLLKGLTQYF. In DNA form, the CDR3 reads TGTGCCAGCAGGGGACTGCTGAAGGGTTTGACCCAGTACTTC.

With regard to this clonotype: The conserved phenylalanine or tryptophan normally closing the CDR3 is absent here, so this likely arose from a read error. This chain uses TRBV5-1 with TRBJ1-2; unclear D gene. V lost 0 bases, J lost 5 bases, and 8 bases lay in between. This CDR3 has 13 amino acids. Per the germline V gene, CDR1 is SGHRS and CDR2 is YFSETQ. In nucleotides, the CDR3 is TGCGCCAGCAGCTTGGGTACACCTTATGGCTACACCCTC. Amino acids: CASSLGTPYGYTL.

This clonotype was observed many times. The chain recombines TRBV7-3 with TRBJ1-1; D gene ambiguous. V dropped 2 bases and J dropped 4 bases, with 14 bases sitting between them. Germline CDR1 is SGHTA and CDR2 is FQGTGA. The CDR3 is 15 amino acids. For the CDR3, the DNA is TGTGCCAGCAGCTTACGTCCAGGAGTAAGCACTGAAGCTTTCTTT. Protein: CASSLRPGVSTEAFF.

This clonotype was recorded at least ten times. This chain uses TRBV14 with TRBJ2-2; D is unclear. Trimming took 1 base from V and 7 from J, leaving 7 bases between them. The CDR3 is made up of 13 amino acids. CDR1 is SGHDN, CDR2 FVKESK, per germline. In DNA form, the CDR3 reads TGTGCCAGCAGCCAAGGTTCGGACGGGGAGCTGTTTTTT. Amino acid sequence: CASSQGSDGELFF.

The table lists this clonotype with many counts. The CDR3 spells CASSQELMVETQYF. The CDR3, as DNA: TGCGCCAGCAGCCAAGAACTAATGGTGGAGACCCAGTACTTC. This chain connects TRBV4-1 to TRBJ2-5; D gene ambiguous. V was shortened by 0 bases and J by 5 bases, with 10 bases between the two germline ends. The germline CDR1 and CDR2 sequences are MGHRA and YSYEKL. This CDR3 contains 14 residues.

The rearrangement uses TRBV30 and TRBJ1-2; TRBD1 agrees at 7 bases. CDR3 length: 14 amino acids. CDR1 is GTSNPN, CDR2 SVGIG, per germline (reference sequence). V lost 1 base and J lost 4; bases outside the gene matches: 6. The CDR3 loop reads CAWSETGLSYGYTF. CDR3 nucleotide sequence: TGTGCCTGGAGTGAGACAGGGTTGAGCTATGGCTACACCTTC.

In this sample, this clonotype turned up many times. J is TRBJ1-1 and V is TRBV7-2, with D possibly matching TRBD1 (5 bases). Germline V gene lookup returns CDR1 SGHTA and CDR2 FQGNSA. The length of the CDR3 is 15 residues. V was trimmed by 5 bases and J by 5 bases, leaving 18 bases between them. The CDR3 DNA reads as TGTGCCAGCAGCACCGGGACCCCTCTGGGGACTGAAGCTTTCTTT. This translates into CASSTGTPLGTEAFF.

This clonotype was seen repeatedly, ten times or more. The chain joins TRBV27 to TRBJ2-7, with D possibly being TRBD1 (6 bases). This CDR3 contains 15 residues. Trimming took off 5 bases at V and 6 bases at J, with 20 bases between the two ends. Germline loops: CDR1 MNHEY, CDR2 SMNVEV (reference sequence). CDR3 coding DNA: TGTGCCAGCAGTACCCAAACAGGGTTTTTGGGCGAGCAGTACTTC. It yields the protein CASSTQTGFLGEQYF.

This clonotype occurred many times. The chain uses TRBV4-2 and TRBJ2-5; 7 nucleotides agree with TRBD2. Germline CDR1 LGHNA, CDR2 YNFKEQ. The CDR3 loop spans 16 amino acids. Germline trimming cut 1 base from V and 5 bases from J; bases unmatched to any gene: 10. This CDR3 reads CASSQVPGLVGETQYF. CDR3 coding DNA: TGTGCCAGCAGCCAAGTTCCTGGACTAGTCGGGGAGACCCAGTACTTC.

This clonotype has at least ten counts. V and J are TRBV10-3 and TRBJ2-7, with D possibly matching TRBD2 (7 bases). This CDR3 region has 13 residues. V lost 10 bases and J lost 0, with 13 bases in between. In germline, CDR1 is ENHRY, CDR2 SYGVKD. The CDR3 DNA reads as TGTGCCACGAGCGGGGACAACTCCTACGAGCAGTACTTC. Protein: CATSGDNSYEQYF.

In its sample, this clonotype was seen many times. This sequence joins TRBV11-2 and TRBJ2-7; TRBD2 aligns across 10 bases. Germline V lookup: CDR1 SGHAT, CDR2 FQNNGV. Trimming cost V 2 bases and J 3 bases; bases outside gene matches: 4. This CDR3 comprises 15 residues. CDR3 DNA: TGTGCCAGCAGCTTAACGGGACTAGCGAACTACGAGCAGTACTTC. Its protein product is CASSLTGLANYEQYF.

This clonotype was observed at least ten times. The chain joins TRBV28 to TRBJ2-7; weak D call: TRBD1 (5 bases). CDR3 length equals 14 residues. Germline CDR1 reads MDHEN; CDR2 reads SYDVKM. The ends were cut back, 5 bases at V and 5 bases at J, with 16 bases in the middle. The CDR3 DNA reads TGTGCCAGCAGTCCACAGGAGTTTCTTCACGAGCAGTACTTC. Encoded protein: CASSPQEFLHEQYF.

In this sample, this clonotype turned up many times. The chain joins TRBV19 to TRBJ2-5; possible D gene TRBD2, 6 bases. Germline V CDR1 and CDR2: LNHDA, SQIVND (reference sequence). V lost 6 bases to trimming and J lost 3 bases, with 11 bases between them. The CDR3 covers 13 residues. CDR3 residues: CASSPRGKETQYF. Here the CDR3 DNA reads TGTGCCAGTAGCCCCCGGGGGAAAGAGACCCAGTACTTC.

The V and J genes are TRBV11-2 and TRBJ2-5, with D possibly TRBD2 on 5 matching bases. Germline loops: CDR1 SGHAT, CDR2 FQNNGV. The CDR3 loop spans 14 amino acids. With 2 bases removed from V and 4 bases from J, the gap between germline ends came to 11 bases. This CDR3 reads CASSLTGMVETQYF. CDR3 DNA: TGTGCCAGCAGCTTAACGGGGATGGTAGAGACCCAGTACTTC.

This clonotype was detected many times. The V and J genes are TRBV5-1 and TRBJ1-6; D gene uncertain. The CDR3 is 15 amino acids. Germline lookup yields CDR1 SGHRS and CDR2 YFSETQ. Trimming left V 2 bases short and J 1 base short, with 7 bases between. The CDR3 DNA reads as TGCGCCAGCAGCTTAGGGAGGTCCTATAATTCACCCCTCCACTTT. Translated, it gives CASSLGRSYNSPLHF.

This clonotype was counted at least ten times. The chain recombines TRBV6-2 or TRBV6-3 with TRBJ2-5; D uncertain. There are 14 residues in the CDR3. V was clipped by 4 bases and J by 2 bases, with 11 bases between them. Germline values: CDR1 MNHEY, CDR2 SVGEGT. The CDR3 spells CASSFSVPQETQYF. CDR3 nucleotide sequence: TGTGCCAGCAGTTTTTCGGTCCCTCAAGAGACCCAGTACTTC.

This clonotype was seen repeatedly, ten times or more. The V gene is TRBV30, the J gene TRBJ1-2; possibly TRBD1 for D (6 bases). This CDR3 is 11 amino acids long. Between the trimmed V and J ends, which lost 7 bases and 8 bases, there was a span of 14 bases. Germline CDR1 reads GTSNPN; CDR2 reads SVGIG (reference sequence). Here the CDR3 DNA reads TGTGCCTCGCGACAGGAGGGCGGCTACACCTTC. Amino acid sequence: CASRQEGGYTF.

This clonotype has just a few counts. The gene calls are TRBV3-1 and TRBJ1-2, with a possible D match to TRBD1 (5 bases). In germline, CDR1 is LGHDT, CDR2 YNNKEL (reference sequence). V lost 1 base and J 6 bases, leaving 9 bases between the germline ends. The CDR3 contains 13 residues. The CDR3 DNA reads TGTGCCAGCAGCCAAGGACAGAACAATGGCTACACCTTC. Translation: CASSQGQNNGYTF. Supplemented by reference TRBV3-1 and TRBJ1-2, the full variable domain reads DTAVSQTPKYLVTQMGNDKSIKCEQNLGHDTMYWYKQDSKKFLKIMFSYNNKELIINETVPNRFSPKSPDKAHLNLHINSLELGDSAVYFCASSQGQNNGYTFGSGTRLTVV.

This clonotype was seen many times. The J gene is TRBJ2-2, the V gene TRBV30; D not resolved. Germline loops: CDR1 GTSNPN, CDR2 SVGIG (reference sequence). The CDR3 is 13 amino acids. V was clipped by 2 bases and J by 5 bases, with 9 bases between them. The CDR3, as DNA: TGTGCCTGGAGTAGGTTGGATACCGGGGAGCTGTTTTTT. Translated, it gives CAWSRLDTGELFF.

This clonotype was recorded many times. CDR3 nucleotides: TGCAGTGCTAGAGATATGGAATCTCAGCCCCAGCATTTT. Translation gives CSARDMESQPQHF. The chain links TRBV20-1 to TRBJ1-5; D is undetermined. Trimming shortened V by 0 bases and J by 6 bases, and 9 bases separated the two germline ends. The CDR3 extends over 13 amino acids. Germline V gene sequence: CDR1 DFQATT, CDR2 SNEGSKA (reference sequence).

This clonotype was detected many times. V usage is TRBV10-3 and J usage is TRBJ2-7, with 8 bases aligning to TRBD1. V dropped 7 bases and J dropped 2; count of bases not matched to a gene: 7. CDR1 and CDR2 (germline): ENHRY, SYGVKD. There are 14 residues in the CDR3. CDR3 in DNA: TGTGCCATCAACGCCGGGACAGGCACCTACGAGCAGTACTTC. Translation: CAINAGTGTYEQYF.

This clonotype appeared many times. The V gene is TRBV5-5, the J gene TRBJ2-7; the D gene is possibly TRBD1 (6 bases). V gave up 0 bases and J gave up 1 base, with 14 bases separating them. CDR3 length: 16 amino acids. From germline, CDR1 is SGHKS and CDR2 YYEKEE (reference sequence). CDR3 amino acids: CASSLASSGASYEQYF. The CDR3 bases are TGTGCCAGCAGCTTGGCTAGCTCAGGGGCGTCCTACGAGCAGTACTTC.

This clonotype was seen ten or more times. The chain joins TRBV13 to TRBJ1-1; D is ambiguous. This CDR3 region has 14 residues. From germline, CDR1 is PRHDT and CDR2 FYEKMQ (reference sequence). Deletions cut 1 base from V and 3 bases from J, with 9 bases between. CDR3 loop: CASSLEGVYTEAFF. The CDR3 DNA sequence: TGTGCCAGCAGCTTAGAAGGAGTATACACTGAAGCTTTCTTT.

This chain links TRBV11-2 with TRBJ2-7; tentatively, D is TRBD2 (6 bases). Germline V gene lookup returns CDR1 SGHAT and CDR2 FQNNGV. There are 16 residues in the CDR3. V was cut by 3 bases and J by 3 bases, with 18 bases left in between. CDR3 sequence reads: CASSFVGGTAHYEQYF. As DNA, the CDR3 is TGTGCCAGCAGCTTTGTTGGGGGGACTGCCCACTACGAGCAGTACTTC.

With respect to this clonotype: A read error is likely, as this CDR3 ends without the conserved phenylalanine or tryptophan. The V and J genes are TRBV6-1 and TRBJ1-5; tentative D call: TRBD1 (6 bases). This CDR3 contains 14 residues. Per germline, CDR1 MNHNS and CDR2 SASEGT. The V end was cut by 5 bases, the J end by 0 bases, with 8 bases between. The chain's CDR3 is CASSRDTSNQPQHV. CDR3 DNA sequence: TGTGCCAGCAGTCGGGACACTAGCAATCAGCCCCAGCATGTT.

This clonotype was seen ten or more times. CDR3 loop: CASSQDGRGRGTEAFF. CDR3 coding DNA: TGTGCCAGCAGCCAAGATGGGCGGGGAAGGGGCACTGAAGCTTTCTTT. The chain carries TRBV4-2 and TRBJ1-1; D is possibly TRBD1 (5 bases). Germline CDR1 reads LGHNA; CDR2 reads YNFKEQ. The V end was cut by 0 bases, the J end by 4 bases, with 15 bases between. The CDR3 runs to 16 residues.

This clonotype was seen ten or more times. This chain uses TRBV12-3 or TRBV12-4 with TRBJ1-2; D uncertain. There are 14 residues in the CDR3. The germline V and J ends were trimmed by 1 base and 6 bases, with 12 bases remaining between them. The CDR3 loop is CASSLGQLSDGYTF. The CDR3 DNA sequence: TGTGCCAGCAGTTTAGGTCAACTATCTGATGGCTACACCTTC.

The chain is built from TRBV6-2 or TRBV6-3 and TRBJ2-5; 10 positions agree with TRBD2. Losses at the gene ends were 5 bases for V and 0 bases for J; bases not matched to a gene: 9. Germline assignment: CDR1 MNHEY and CDR2 SVGEGT. This CDR3 is 17 amino acids long. CDR3 DNA sequence: TGTGCCAGCAGTCTGGGACTAGCGAATGCGTACCAAGAGACCCAGTACTTC. Protein product: CASSLGLANAYQETQYF.

At least ten counts were recorded for this clonotype. The missing conserved phenylalanine or tryptophan at the end of this CDR3 makes a read error likely. The chain recombines TRBV2 with TRBJ2-7, with 10 positions matching TRBD2. Looked up from germline, CDR1 is SNHLY and CDR2 is FYNNEI. J lost 5 bases, V lost 6 bases, and 7 bases had no gene match. This CDR3 contains 14 residues. The CDR3 spells CASSPWTSGDEQYL. The CDR3 region has the DNA TGTGCCAGCAGCCCATGGACTAGCGGCGACGAGCAGTACCTC.

This clonotype turned up a few times. This rearrangement joins TRBV6-1 to TRBJ2-2; 7 positions agree with TRBD1. The CDR3 runs to 14 residues. Germline CDR1 is MNHNS and CDR2 is SASEGT. V trimming: 7 bases; J trimming: 6 bases; junction bases outside the gene matches: 8. CDR3 protein: CASTQGQASGELFF. As DNA, the CDR3 is TGTGCCAGCACCCAAGGACAGGCGTCCGGGGAGCTGTTTTTT.

This clonotype has at least ten counts. This chain connects TRBV20-1 to TRBJ2-2; 7 bases are a match to TRBD2. Germline V gene lookup returns CDR1 DFQATT and CDR2 SNEGSKA (reference sequence). CDR3 length: 15 residues. V was clipped by 6 bases and J by 13 bases; unmatched bases: 20. This chain's CDR3 is CSAPSLASGVRGLFF. CDR3 sequence (DNA): TGCAGTGCGCCCTCTTTGGCTAGCGGTGTGAGGGGGCTGTTTTTT.

The chain carries TRBV6-1 and TRBJ1-5; 7 nucleotides align to TRBD1. CDR3 length: 14 amino acids. The junction had 0 bases not matched to a gene; V was cut back by 0 bases and J by 4 bases. Germline V gene sequence: CDR1 MNHNS, CDR2 SASEGT. The CDR3 DNA reads as TGTGCCAGCAGTGAAGCACAGGGGAATCAGCCCCAGCATTTT. Translation gives CASSEAQGNQPQHF.